Below are 32 T cell receptor beta chains sequenced from a single sample in a study of CD8+CD57+ T cells in acquired aplastic anemia (dated by TCRdb to between 2018 and 2020). TCRdb shows the sequencer as Illumina HiSeq 2000. TCR beta VDJ combination and CDR3 sequence profiling used genomic DNA as the template. The raw public reads went through TCRdb reprocessing: fastp at Q25, MiXCR clone calling, in-frame beta chains kept. Each entry merges the rows of one CDR3 protein and shows their most common DNA and genes. In this sample the table shows approximately 250,000 distinct CDR3 sequences, approximately 79% of which occur a single time. The leading ten clones occupy roughly 42% of the sample. Patients chosen for sequencing had shown expansion of CD8+CD57+ cells by flow cytometry. The sample consisted of sorted CD4+, CD8+, or CD8+CD57+ T cells (not recorded which) from PBMCs. The receptors shown here come from a human donor with aplastic anemia.

This clonotype was counted a few times. The CDR3 carries no conserved terminal phenylalanine or tryptophan, so it likely arises from a read error. This chain connects TRBV6-2 or TRBV6-3 to TRBJ1-5; 10 nucleotides agree with TRBD1. The germline CDR1 and CDR2 sequences are MNHEY and SVGEGT. The V gene end was trimmed by 2 bases and the J gene end by 1 base; junction bases not matched to a gene: 2. This CDR3 contains 16 residues. CDR3 protein: CASSYRDRGSNQPQHL. In DNA, the CDR3 is TGTGCCAGCAGTTACCGGGACAGGGGAAGCAATCAGCCCCAGCATCTT.

V gene TRBV7-9 combines with J gene TRBJ2-5; TRBD1 might be the D (6 bases). Trimming stripped 3 bases from V and 12 bases from J, with 23 bases between. The germline gives CDR1 SEHNR, CDR2 FQNEAQ (reference sequence). The length of the CDR3 is 15 residues. Here the CDR3 DNA reads TGTGCCAGCAGCTTTCAAAGAAGCGCAGGGGACGACGAGTACTTC. Amino acids: CASSFQRSAGDDEYF. The complete variable domain, with remaining parts taken from reference TRBV7-9 and TRBJ2-5, reads DTGVSQNPRHKITKRGQNVTFRCDPISEHNRLYWYRQTLGQGPEFLTYFQNEAQLEKSRLLSDRFSAERPKGSFSTLEIQRTEQGDSAMYLCASSFQRSAGDDEYFGPGTRLLVL.

Remarks on this clonotype: An end of the junction differs from the germline gene, which may be a read error. V gene TRBV9 combines with J gene TRBJ2-1; D gene ambiguous. The CDR3 is made up of 15 amino acids. In germline, CDR1 is SGDLS, CDR2 YYNGEE. CDR3 DNA: TGCGCCAGCAGCTTTGGGATCGGAGCCTACAATGCGCAGTTCTTC. Encoded protein: CASSFGIGAYNAQFF.

The CDR3 spells CASSQFRTLTQYF. The CDR3, as DNA: TGTGCCAGCAGCCAATTTCGGACATTGACGCAGTATTTT. The chain couples TRBV14 to TRBJ2-3; TRBD1 is a possible D gene (5 bases). The germline V and J ends were trimmed by 2 bases and 9 bases, with 12 bases remaining between them. CDR3 length: 13 residues. Per germline, CDR1 SGHDN and CDR2 FVKESK.

This clonotype was observed a handful of times. It is unclear where the CDR3 begins or ends on the DNA, so no DNA is shown, and the CDR3 is as TCRdb lists it. The chain has TRBV7-9 and TRBJ2-3. 13 amino acids form the CDR3, both terminal residues included. Per the germline V gene, CDR1 is SEHNR and CDR2 is FQNEAQ (reference sequence). The CDR3 protein is CASSTSVGDTQYF.

This clonotype turned up a few times. The J gene is TRBJ2-6, the V gene TRBV24-1; possibly TRBD1 or TRBD2 for D (5 bases each). Deletions cut 4 bases from V and 12 bases from J, with 12 bases between. The CDR3 sequence is 13 residues long. From germline, CDR1 is KGHDR and CDR2 SFDVKD. Written as DNA, the CDR3 is TGTGCCACCAGTGAGGGGGAACGTCGCGTCCTGACTTTC. Residues: CATSEGERRVLTF.

About this clonotype: The junction departs from the called germline gene at one end, perhaps through a read error. The chain joins TRBV15 to TRBJ2-3; a possible D gene is TRBD2 (5 bases). Germline values: CDR1 LNHNV, CDR2 YYDKDF (reference sequence). This CDR3 spans 14 amino acids. The CDR3 loop is CASSGGNNTDTQYF. The CDR3 DNA is TGTGCCAGCAGCGGAGGAAACAACACAGATACGCAGTATTTT.

The V gene is TRBV10-3, the J gene TRBJ1-2, with D perhaps matching TRBD1 (6 bases). The CDR3 is 14 residues long. CDR1 and CDR2 from the germline V gene are ENHRY and SYGVKD. V dropped 3 bases and J dropped 3 bases, with 11 bases sitting between them. Written as DNA, the CDR3 is TGTGCCATCAGTGACGCTGGACAGCACTATGGCTACACCTTC. It encodes CAISDAGQHYGYTF.

As for this clonotype: The CDR3 does not close with the conserved phenylalanine or tryptophan, likely indicating a read error. It is unclear where the CDR3 begins or ends on the DNA, so no DNA is shown, and the CDR3 is as TCRdb lists it. V usage is TRBV7-8 and J usage is TRBJ2-1; TRBD2 was called by the table and not checked on the DNA. The CDR3 length is 12 residues, termini included. Germline V CDR1 and CDR2: SGHVS, FQNEAQ. The CDR3 is CASSLEGGPHTL.

In regard to this clonotype: At one of its ends the junction is not consistent with the germline gene, which may arise from a read error. The chain combines TRBV9 with TRBJ1-1; a possible D gene is TRBD1 (5 bases). CDR1 and CDR2 from the germline V gene are SGDLS and YYNGEE. This CDR3 has 14 residues. The CDR3 reads CASSGEGVSSQPLF. The CDR3, as DNA: TGTGCCAGCAGCGGAGAAGGGGTTTCGTCGCAGCCCCTCTTT.

J is TRBJ2-5 and V is TRBV7-6; 7 nucleotides match TRBD2. The germline gives CDR1 SGHVS, CDR2 FNYEAQ. Losses at the gene ends were 2 bases for V and 0 bases for J; bases not matched to a gene: 9. The CDR3 runs to 17 residues. DNA of the CDR3: TGTGCCAGCAGCTTAATCAGACCAGGGACTAACCAAGAGACCCAGTACTTC. Encoded protein: CASSLIRPGTNQETQYF.

Comment on this clonotype: The junction and the germline gene differ at one end; a read error may be behind it. The chain couples TRBV20-1 to TRBJ2-1, with 13 nucleotides matching TRBD2. The CDR3 consists of 16 residues. Germline V gene sequence: CDR1 DFQATT, CDR2 SNEGSKA (reference sequence). CDR3 residues: CSARAPLAGLAGSLSF. The CDR3 DNA follows: TGCAGTGCTAGAGCACCCTTAGCGGGACTAGCGGGAAGTCTGTCCTTC.

Note on this clonotype: At one boundary the junction diverges from the germline segment, which might be a read error. This chain connects TRBV2 to TRBJ1-6; no clear D. This CDR3 is 17 amino acids long. CDR1 SNHLY and CDR2 FYNNEI come from the germline V gene. CDR3 DNA sequence: TGTGCCAGCAGTGAAGGGGGAAAGCGCTCCTATAACTTCCCCCCCCACTTT. This sequence encodes CASSEGGKRSYNFPPHF.

Points on this clonotype: The junction shows a germline mismatch at one end, possibly a read error. The chain recombines TRBV9 with TRBJ2-3; tentatively, D is TRBD1 or TRBD2 (5 bases each). CDR1 and CDR2 from the germline V gene are SGDLS and YYNGEE. The CDR3 has 13 residues. Here the CDR3 reads CASGEGEKDTKYF. Here the CDR3 DNA reads TGTGCCAGCGGGGAAGGGGAGAAAGATACGAAGTATTTT. Complete variable domain (other parts from reference TRBV9 and TRBJ2-3): DSGVTQTPKHLITATGQRVTLRCSPRSGDLSVYWYQQSLDQGLQFLIQYYNGEERAKGNILERFSAQQFPDLHSELNLSSLELGDSALYFCASGEGEKDTKYFGPGTRLTVL.

This clonotype was counted only a few times. This chain connects TRBV2 to TRBJ2-7; possibly TRBD2 for D (7 bases). The V end was cut by 8 bases, the J end by 2 bases, with 16 bases between. The CDR3 loop spans 14 amino acids. Per the germline V gene, CDR1 is SNHLY and CDR2 is FYNNEI. Here the CDR3 reads CASSSEGGAYEQYF. The CDR3 bases are TGTGCCAGCTCATCGGAGGGGGGGGCCTACGAGCAGTACTTC. The full variable domain, with the rest looked up from reference TRBV2 and TRBJ2-7, is EPEVTQTPSHQVTQMGQEVILRCVPISNHLYFYWYRQILGQKVEFLVSFYNNEISEKSEIFDDQFSVERPDGSNFTLKIRSTKLEDSAMYFCASSSEGGAYEQYFGPGTRLTVT.

A note on this clonotype: A read error is likely, as this CDR3 ends without the conserved phenylalanine or tryptophan. The limits of the CDR3 on the DNA are not certain, so only TCRdb's listed CDR3 is given. The V gene is TRBV7-9, the J gene TRBJ1-2; the table names TRBD1, a call not compared with the DNA. Germline V gene lookup returns CDR1 SEHNR and CDR2 FQNEAQ (reference sequence). Ends included, the CDR3 has 13 residues. The CDR3 loop is CASSLDLTESTEA.

Regarding this clonotype: A junction boundary mismatches the germline segment, possibly from a read error. The V gene is TRBV5-1, the J gene TRBJ2-7; D not resolved. The CDR3 is 14 residues long. Germline V gives CDR1 SGHRS, CDR2 YFSETQ. The CDR3: CATSLRTDDNEQYF. Written as DNA, the CDR3 is TGCGCCACCAGCTTGCGTACAGATGATAACGAGCAGTACTTC.

The chain recombines TRBV7-9 with TRBJ2-7; D could derive from TRBD1 or TRBD2 (5 bases each). Germline CDR1 and CDR2: SEHNR and FQNEAQ (reference sequence). V was trimmed by 1 base and J by 3 bases, leaving 22 bases between them. This CDR3 has 18 amino acids. Here the CDR3 reads CASSLEGSYGALVYEQYV. In DNA, the CDR3 is TGTGCCAGCAGCTTAGAGGGTAGCTACGGGGCCCTCGTCTACGAGCAGTACGTC.

In this sample, this clonotype turned up once. The chain combines TRBV19 with TRBJ2-3; TRBD1 matches 9 bases. Germline lookup yields CDR1 LNHDA and CDR2 SQIVND (reference sequence). V dropped 6 bases and J dropped 6; count of bases not matched to a gene: 19. The CDR3 runs to 18 residues. CDR3 bases: TGTGCCAGTAGGACCGGGACAGGGATTCATACACACTTGGATACGCAGTATTTT. Its protein is CASRTGTGIHTHLDTQYF.

The chain recombines TRBV7-8 with TRBJ2-1; D uncertain. This CDR3 spans 16 amino acids. Trimming removed 0 bases at V and 13 bases at J, with 22 bases between. CDR1 and CDR2 from the germline V gene are SGHVS and FQNEAQ. The CDR3 is CASSLAGSRETQDQFF. CDR3 in DNA: TGTGCCAGCAGCTTAGCGGGAAGCCGCGAGACGCAGGATCAGTTCTTC. Combining the CDR3 with reference TRBV7-8 and TRBJ2-1 gives the whole variable domain GAGVSQSPRYKVAKRGQDVALRCDPISGHVSLFWYQQALGQGPEFLTYFQNEAQLDKSGLPSDRFFAERPEGSVSTLKIQRTQQEDSAVYLCASSLAGSRETQDQFFGPGTRLTVL.

The V and J genes are TRBV25-1 and TRBJ2-5, with unresolved D. Trimming stripped 0 bases from V and 0 bases from J, with 5 bases between. Per germline, CDR1 MGHDK and CDR2 SYGVNS. This CDR3 spans 14 amino acids. CDR3 residues: CASSEYLDQETQYF. CDR3 coding DNA: TGTGCCAGCAGTGAATATCTAGACCAAGAGACCCAGTACTTC.

A word on this clonotype: The conserved final phenylalanine or tryptophan is absent from the CDR3, which likely points to a read error. The DNA is left out, because the CDR3 cannot be placed on it with certainty; the CDR3 is given as TCRdb lists it. The chain has TRBV7-8 and TRBJ2-1; the table's TRBD2 call for D was not verified on the DNA. Germline V lookup: CDR1 SGHVS, CDR2 FQNEAQ. The CDR3 comprises 13 residues, both ends counted. The CDR3 here is CASSDGPDHAALS.

As to this clonotype: A read error may produce the germline difference seen at one junction end. The J gene is TRBJ2-6, the V gene TRBV2; D may correspond to TRBD1 or TRBD2 (6 bases each). Looked up from germline, CDR1 is SNHLY and CDR2 is FYNNEI. The CDR3 sequence is 16 residues long. In nucleotides, the CDR3 is TGTGCCAGCGGGGACGGGGGCACAGATACGCAGTATTTTCGCGCATTC. Translated, it gives CASGDGGTDTQYFRAF.

Notes on this clonotype: In this CDR3 the conserved last residue, phenylalanine or tryptophan, is missing, so a read error is likely. Because the CDR3's place on the DNA is in doubt, the DNA is left out and the CDR3 is given as listed by TCRdb. This chain uses TRBV7-2 with TRBJ2-3; TRBD1, the table's D call, lacks a check against the DNA. Per the germline V gene, CDR1 is SGHTA and CDR2 is FQGNSA. The CDR3 length is 13 residues, termini included. CDR3 region: CASSLAGGADYDY.

The rearrangement links TRBV29-1 to TRBJ2-7; TRBD1 is a possible D gene (7 bases). The germline CDR1 and CDR2 sequences are SQVTM and ANQGSEA. The CDR3 is 16 residues long. V was clipped by 0 bases and J by 4 bases, with 19 bases between them. Here the CDR3 DNA reads TGCAGCGTTGAAGAGGCAGGGTGGAGGGGGCTATACGAGCAGTACTTC. As protein: CSVEEAGWRGLYEQYF.

V and J are TRBV9 and TRBJ2-7; 12 bases are a match to TRBD1. Per the germline V gene, CDR1 is SGDLS and CDR2 is YYNGEE. This CDR3 is 18 amino acids long. V gave up 4 bases and J gave up 2 bases; unmatched junction bases: 13. The CDR3 DNA follows: TGTGCCAGCAGCCTCGCGGGACAGGGGGCCACCGGGGCCTACGAGCAGTACGTC. It encodes CASSLAGQGATGAYEQYV.

With regard to this clonotype: Since the CDR3 does not end with the conserved phenylalanine or tryptophan, this likely comes from a read error. This chain connects TRBV7-9 to TRBJ1-1; no clear D. The V gene's germline CDR1 is SEHNR and CDR2 FQNEAQ (reference sequence). CDR3 size: 15 residues. V was clipped by 2 bases and J by 7 bases, with 17 bases between them. The CDR3 region is CASSLSGGAQDEAFL. For the CDR3, the DNA is TGTGCCAGCAGCTTATCGGGCGGAGCGCAAGATGAAGCTTTCCTT.

The V and J genes are TRBV4-3 and TRBJ2-1; D is undetermined. CDR3 length: 12 residues. V was shortened by 5 bases and J by 9 bases, with 11 bases between the two germline ends. Germline V gene lookup returns CDR1 LGHNA and CDR2 YSLEER. This CDR3 is CASSGLGGEQFF. DNA of the CDR3: TGCGCCAGCAGCGGCCTCGGCGGTGAGCAGTTCTTC.

A word on this clonotype: The CDR3 does not close with the conserved phenylalanine or tryptophan, likely indicating a read error. The DNA is omitted, as the CDR3 cannot be located on it reliably, and the CDR3 follows TCRdb's listing. This chain uses TRBV9 with TRBJ2-1; no check of the table's D call, TRBD1, against the DNA was made. The germline gives CDR1 SGDLS, CDR2 YYNGEE. The CDR3 is 13 amino acids in total, end residues counted. The CDR3 region is CASSDESAYENSL.

The table lists this clonotype with many counts. The chain links TRBV5-1 to TRBJ2-7, with D hard to call. Trimming took 2 bases from V and 0 from J, leaving 6 bases between them. Per the germline V gene, CDR1 is SGHRS and CDR2 is YFSETQ. The CDR3 consists of 13 residues. CDR3 protein: CASSFTTSYEQYF. The DNA of the CDR3 is TGCGCCAGCAGCTTTACAACCTCCTACGAGCAGTACTTC.

The gene calls are TRBV20-1 and TRBJ1-6, with 7 bases lining up with TRBD1. Per germline, CDR1 DFQATT and CDR2 SNEGSKA (reference sequence). V gave up 6 bases and J gave up 7 bases; unmatched junction bases: 6. This CDR3 has 13 residues. The CDR3 DNA follows: TGCAGTGCAAGGGACAGTTCCAATTCACCCCTCCACTTT. Translating it yields CSARDSSNSPLHF.

The CDR3 is CASSLGPDGTAGSTF. The CDR3 DNA follows: TGTGCCAGCAGCTTGGGTCCAGACGGGACAGCTGGTTCCACCTTC. The J gene is TRBJ1-2, the V gene TRBV7-8; TRBD1 aligns across 7 bases. CDR1 and CDR2 (germline): SGHVS, FQNEAQ. The CDR3 is made up of 15 amino acids. The V gene end was trimmed by 3 bases and the J gene end by 13 bases; junction bases not matched to a gene: 17.